This passage covers 3 T cell receptor beta chains from one sample sequenced in a study of early T cells in non-severe SARS-CoV-2 infection. MiXCR, applied by TCRdb to the 5' RACE reads, yields one record per CDR3 protein. Of some 50,000 distinct CDR3 sequences detected, under 9% appear once; the ten largest clones hold 3.5% to 4%. This material consisted of whole blood, taken at baseline. The receptors shown here come from an adult who was a healthcare worker with PCR-confirmed SARS-CoV-2 infection or an uninfected control (not recorded which).

J is TRBJ2-5 and V is TRBV19, with D hard to call. CDR3 length: 14 amino acids. The V gene's germline CDR1 is LNHDA and CDR2 SQIVND (reference sequence). V lost 4 bases and J 2 bases, leaving 11 bases between the germline ends. CDR3 DNA sequence: TGTGCCAGTAGTACCGGCCTTCATCAAGAGACCCAGTACTTC. This encodes CASSTGLHQETQYF.

The chain joins TRBV20-1 to TRBJ2-1; D possibly corresponds to TRBD2 (5 bases). V lost 1 base, J lost 0 bases, and 10 bases lay in between. Germline values: CDR1 DFQATT, CDR2 SNEGSKA (reference sequence). The CDR3 spans 15 residues. For the CDR3, the DNA is TGCAGTGCTAGAGGACTACTCAGCTCCTACAATGAGCAGTTCTTC. Translating gives CSARGLLSSYNEQFF.

This clonotype was seen many times. This sequence joins TRBV5-4 and TRBJ2-7, with a weak D call TRBD2 (5 bases). CDR3 length: 13 residues. The V gene lost 4 bases and the J gene lost 2 bases, with 10 bases spanning the gap. CDR1 and CDR2 from the germline V gene are SGHNT and YYREEE (reference sequence). For the CDR3, the DNA is TGTGCCAGCAGCAAAACGGGGACCTACGAGCAGTACTTC. Translation: CASSKTGTYEQYF.